A single count supports the clone carrying this T cell receptor beta chain. This entry is derived from a study of technical replicates of blood from a handful of donors. TCRdb's table, derived via immunoSEQ multiplex PCR, lists solely in-frame clones and lacks some. In the table there are about 62,000 clones, more than 95% of which are singletons. Germline V gene sequence: CDR1 MNHEY, CDR2 SVGAGI. The V gene lost 4 bases and the J gene lost 3 bases, with 12 bases spanning the gap. This CDR3 has 14 residues. The chain uses TRBV6-5 and TRBJ1-2; D remains ambiguous. What was sequenced was T cells isolated from PBMCs. The TCR comes from a human donor in good health. The CDR3 DNA reads as TGTGCCAGCAGTTCCCAGTGGAGTGACTATGGCTACACCTTC. Translated: CASSSQWSDYGYTF.